What follows are 11 T cell receptor beta chains derived from one specimen sequenced in a study of early T cells in non-severe SARS-CoV-2 infection. TCRdb reprocessed the 5' RACE reads via MiXCR and lists one record per CDR3 protein. In the table there are some 61,000 distinct CDR3 sequences, 13% of which are singletons. The sample taken for sequencing was whole blood. These receptors were collected from an adult who was a healthcare worker with PCR-confirmed SARS-CoV-2 infection or an uninfected control (not recorded which).

This clonotype was seen a handful of times. This rearrangement joins TRBV20-1 to TRBJ2-3; 9 bases agree with TRBD1. From germline, CDR1 is DFQATT and CDR2 SNEGSKA (reference sequence). This CDR3 contains 13 residues. V gave up 5 bases and J gave up 2 bases; unmatched junction bases: 2. CDR3 protein: CSAPQGATDTQYF. CDR3 sequence (DNA): TGCAGTGCTCCACAGGGGGCCACAGATACGCAGTATTTT.

This clonotype was seen at least ten times. The chain joins TRBV29-1 to TRBJ1-4, with D possibly being TRBD1 (6 bases). The CDR3 is 13 residues long. Germline V CDR1 and CDR2: SQVTM, ANQGSEA. The germline V and J ends were trimmed by 4 bases and 8 bases, with 14 bases remaining between them. CDR3 in amino acids: CSVGHRDGEKLFF. As DNA, the CDR3 is TGCAGCGTTGGGCACAGGGATGGAGAAAAACTGTTTTTT.

In this sample, this clonotype turned up many times. The gene calls are TRBV29-1 and TRBJ2-7, with D perhaps TRBD2 (7 bases). Per germline, CDR1 SQVTM and CDR2 ANQGSEA. V lost 7 bases and J lost 6, with 19 bases in between. The CDR3 runs 13 residues. Written as DNA, the CDR3 is TGCAGCGCCCTAATAGGGGGGGCGACCGAGCAGTACTTC. Amino acid sequence: CSALIGGATEQYF.

The chain links TRBV20-1 to TRBJ2-1; 7 bases line up with TRBD1. Germline CDR1 DFQATT, CDR2 SNEGSKA (reference sequence). V lost 6 bases to trimming and J lost 0 bases; unmatched junction nucleotides: 8. The CDR3 covers 15 residues. The CDR3: CSAPDRENSYNEQFF. In DNA form, the CDR3 reads TGCAGTGCGCCAGACAGGGAAAACTCCTACAATGAGCAGTTCTTC.

This chain links TRBV5-1 with TRBJ2-1; D not resolved. From germline, CDR1 is SGHRS and CDR2 YFSETQ. The CDR3 covers 14 residues. Trimming removed 0 bases at V and 6 bases at J, with 10 bases between. The CDR3 sequence is CASSLDGLGNEQFF. In DNA, the CDR3 is TGCGCCAGCAGCTTGGATGGGTTGGGCAATGAGCAGTTCTTC.

The sample holds many counts of this clonotype. This chain connects TRBV28 to TRBJ2-5, with TRBD1 matching 9 bases. Looked up from germline, CDR1 is MDHEN and CDR2 is SYDVKM. The J segment lost 4 bases and the V segment lost 3 bases, leaving 3 bases of the junction unmatched. The length of the CDR3 is 14 residues. CDR3 loop: CASSFTGGRETQYF. The CDR3 bases are TGTGCCAGCAGTTTTACAGGGGGCCGAGAGACCCAGTACTTC. The whole variable domain, filled in from reference TRBV28 and TRBJ2-5, reads DVKVTQSSRYLVKRTGEKVFLECVQDMDHENMFWYRQDPGLGLRLIYFSYDVKMKEKGDIPEGYSVSREKKERFSLILESASTNQTSMYLCASSFTGGRETQYFGPGTRLLVL.

The DNA of the CDR3 is TGCGCCAGCAGCCAGTCCCATTTTGGGGACGGCTACACCTTC. Translating gives CASSQSHFGDGYTF. The J gene is TRBJ1-2, the V gene TRBV4-3; tentative D call: TRBD1 (5 bases). Germline CDR1 LGHNA, CDR2 YSLEER. Trimming took off 3 bases at V and 8 bases at J, with 16 bases between the two ends. The CDR3 contains 14 residues.

The chain uses TRBV28 and TRBJ1-4; D gene uncertain. The CDR3 contains 13 residues. Trimming stripped 7 bases from V and 2 bases from J, with 8 bases between. In germline, CDR1 is MDHEN, CDR2 SYDVKM. CDR3 sequence reads: CASTGPTNEKLFF. CDR3 nucleotides: TGTGCCAGCACAGGACCTACTAATGAAAAACTGTTTTTT.

This clonotype was seen a handful of times. V and J are TRBV5-1 and TRBJ2-3; TRBD2 agrees at 14 bases. The CDR3 spans 18 residues. Germline V gene lookup returns CDR1 SGHRS and CDR2 YFSETQ. J was trimmed by 7 bases and V by 4 bases; bases with no gene match: 14. The CDR3 DNA follows: TGCGCCAGCAGCCCCGGACTAGCGGGAGGTTCAAGATTAAATACGCAGTATTTT. Encoded protein: CASSPGLAGGSRLNTQYF.

The rearrangement uses TRBV9 and TRBJ1-5; no definite D call. The CDR3 consists of 13 residues. The V end lost 0 bases, the J end lost 1 base, and 2 bases lay between the germline ends. The germline V gene has CDR1 SGDLS and CDR2 YYNGEE. In DNA, the CDR3 is TGTGCCAGCAGCGTAGGGAGCAATCAGCCCCAGCATTTT. Translating gives CASSVGSNQPQHF.

The table lists this clonotype with a few counts. DNA of the CDR3: TGTGCCATCAGTGAGGCAGGGAGCAATCAGCCCCAGCATTTT. It yields the protein CAISEAGSNQPQHF. The V and J genes are TRBV10-3 and TRBJ1-5; TRBD1 is a possible D gene (5 bases). Germline V gene sequence: CDR1 ENHRY, CDR2 SYGVKD. The CDR3 extends over 14 amino acids. V was trimmed by 2 bases and J by 1 base, leaving 6 bases between them.